The 28 T cell receptor beta chains in this list originate from one sample, sequenced in a study of blood T cell repertoires in COVID-19. Here immunoSEQ multiplex PCR was the method, and the copy in TCRdb shows in-frame clones only, minus some. The data contain about 120,000 clones, 60% to 85% of them singletons. The sample consisted of peripheral blood. The origin of the receptors is an older man with acute or convalescent COVID-19.

This rearrangement joins TRBV3-1 (or the pseudogene TRBV3-2) to TRBJ2-7, with 7 bases that match TRBD1. This CDR3 has 13 residues. V was clipped by 4 bases and J by 6 bases; unmatched bases: 6. Germline lookup yields CDR1 LGHDT and CDR2 YNNKEL (reference sequence). The DNA for the CDR3 is TGTGCCAGCAGCCTGCGACAGGGTTCCGAGCAGTACTTC. Its protein product is CASSLRQGSEQYF.

This clone occurred once. This chain links TRBV28 with TRBJ1-4; D call uncertain. Germline V gene lookup returns CDR1 MDHEN and CDR2 SYDVKM. Trimming removed 8 bases at V and 5 bases at J, with 18 bases between. The CDR3 loop spans 15 amino acids. The CDR3 protein is CASGLFSAGNEKLFF. CDR3 DNA: TGTGCCAGCGGACTATTCTCCGCAGGAAATGAAAAACTGTTTTTT. Supplemented by reference TRBV28 and TRBJ1-4, the full variable domain reads DVKVTQSSRYLVKRTGEKVFLECVQDMDHENMFWYRQDPGLGLRLIYFSYDVKMKEKGDIPEGYSVSREKKERFSLILESASTNQTSMYLCASGLFSAGNEKLFFGSGTQLSVL.

The genes are TRBV18 and TRBJ1-1, with D perhaps matching TRBD1 (5 bases). V lost 3 bases to trimming and J lost 5 bases, with 10 bases between them. The CDR3 consists of 13 residues. The germline V gene encodes CDR1 KGHSH and CDR2 LQKENI. The CDR3 DNA is TGTGCCAGCTCACCCGACCGACAGACTGAAGCTTTCTTT. Its protein product is CASSPDRQTEAFF.

The chain employs TRBV10-2 and TRBJ2-5; 7 nucleotides agree with TRBD1. Germline V gene data show CDR1 as WSHSY and CDR2 as SAAADI. Trimming cost V 8 bases and J 2 bases; bases outside gene matches: 5. The CDR3 sequence is 13 residues long. CDR3 in amino acids: CASRDRVQETQYF. DNA for the CDR3: TGCGCCAGCCGAGACAGGGTACAAGAGACCCAGTACTTC.

The V gene is TRBV5-4, the J gene TRBJ1-1, with D maybe TRBD1 (6 bases). Germline V lookup: CDR1 SGHNT, CDR2 YYREEE (reference sequence). The CDR3 is 14 residues long. V was shortened by 1 base and J by 4 bases, with 11 bases between the two germline ends. The CDR3 DNA is TGTGCCAGCAGCTTGACAGGGAGGGGCACTGAAGCTTTCTTT. This gives the protein CASSLTGRGTEAFF.

The chain combines TRBV10-3 with TRBJ2-3; 8 positions match TRBD2. V lost 6 bases and J lost 1; bases outside the gene matches: 3. CDR3 length equals 14 residues. In germline, CDR1 is ENHRY, CDR2 SYGVKD. In DNA, the CDR3 is TGTGCCATCAGGGACGGGGGGGGCACAGATACGCAGTATTTT. Translating it yields CAIRDGGGTDTQYF.

This clone was seen more than once but under ten times. The V and J genes are TRBV7-9 and TRBJ1-5; tentative D call: TRBD1 (5 bases). Germline CDR1 reads SEHNR; CDR2 reads FQNEAQ (reference sequence). The CDR3 is 17 residues long. V lost 1 base, J lost 1 base, and 14 bases lay in between. The CDR3 sequence is CASSLGTPGLSNQPQHF. CDR3 DNA sequence: TGTGCCAGCAGCTTAGGGACCCCGGGACTGAGCAATCAGCCCCAGCATTTT. The full variable domain, with the rest looked up from reference TRBV7-9 and TRBJ1-5, is DTGVSQNPRHKITKRGQNVTFRCDPISEHNRLYWYRQTLGQGPEFLTYFQNEAQLEKSRLLSDRFSAERPKGSFSTLEIQRTEQGDSAMYLCASSLGTPGLSNQPQHFGDGTRLSIL.

This clone has a single count. The gene calls are TRBV28 and TRBJ2-1, with 14 bases lining up with TRBD2. V dropped 10 bases and J dropped 5; count of bases not matched to a gene: 4. Germline V lookup: CDR1 MDHEN, CDR2 SYDVKM. The CDR3 length is 14 residues. CDR3 in DNA: TGTGCCACGGGACTAGCGGGAGAGAACAATGAGCAGTTCTTC. It is translated as CATGLAGENNEQFF.

This clone was picked up one time. The rearrangement uses TRBV25-1 and TRBJ2-2, with D possibly being TRBD1 (6 bases). CDR1 is MGHDK, CDR2 SYGVNS, per germline. CDR3 length: 15 residues. The V end lost 3 bases, the J end lost 3 bases, and 11 bases lay between the germline ends. This CDR3 is CASSEVDRYTGELFF. CDR3 DNA sequence: TGTGCCAGCAGTGAGGTGGACAGATACACCGGGGAGCTGTTTTTT.

The J gene is TRBJ2-6, the V gene TRBV4-2, with D perhaps matching TRBD2 (6 bases). Trimming left V 0 bases short and J 1 base short, with 16 bases between. The CDR3 sequence is 19 residues long. Looked up from germline, CDR1 is LGHNA and CDR2 is YNFKEQ. CDR3 region: CASSQDPLLLASGANVLTF. In DNA, the CDR3 is TGTGCCAGCAGCCAAGATCCCCTCTTACTAGCTTCTGGGGCCAACGTCCTGACTTTC.

J is TRBJ1-2 and V is TRBV5-1, with 7 nucleotides matching TRBD1. This CDR3 is 14 amino acids long. V shed 5 bases, J shed 0 bases, and the junction held 4 bases outside the gene matches. CDR1 is SGHRS and CDR2 is YFSETQ in the germline V gene. The CDR3 reads CASRVGTANYGYTF. For the CDR3, the DNA is TGCGCCAGCAGGGTCGGGACAGCTAACTATGGCTACACCTTC.

The J gene is TRBJ1-3, the V gene TRBV5-6; D possibly corresponds to TRBD1 (6 bases). The length of the CDR3 is 15 residues. Germline loops: CDR1 SGHDT, CDR2 YYEEEE. Trimming removed 0 bases from V and 2 bases from J, with 9 bases in between. The CDR3 here is CASSLEGETGNTIYF. In DNA form, the CDR3 reads TGTGCCAGCAGCTTGGAGGGGGAGACTGGAAACACCATATATTTT.

This chain links TRBV28 with TRBJ2-7; 11 nucleotides line up with TRBD2. Trimming removed 6 bases from V and 2 bases from J; junction bases left unmatched: 3. Looked up from germline, CDR1 is MDHEN and CDR2 is SYDVKM. The CDR3 covers 14 residues. The CDR3 here is CASRGTSGAYEQYF. In DNA, the CDR3 is TGTGCCAGCAGAGGGACTAGCGGAGCCTACGAGCAGTACTTC.

The chain uses TRBV6-5 and TRBJ2-7; tentative D call: TRBD1 (5 bases). CDR1 and CDR2 from the germline V gene are MNHEY and SVGAGI. The CDR3 is 14 amino acids. Trimming removed 6 bases from V and 2 bases from J, with 14 bases in between. This CDR3 is CASSIIKGTYEQYF. CDR3 bases: TGTGCCAGCAGCATTATAAAGGGGACCTACGAGCAGTACTTC.

The V and J genes are TRBV15 and TRBJ2-2, with D perhaps matching TRBD2 (6 bases). The germline gives CDR1 LNHNV, CDR2 YYDKDF (reference sequence). The CDR3 loop spans 16 amino acids. V gave up 0 bases and J gave up 0 bases, with 8 bases separating them. The CDR3, as DNA: TGTGCCACCAGCAGAGAGGGAGGCGCGAACACCGGGGAGCTGTTTTTT. It yields the protein CATSREGGANTGELFF.

This chain links TRBV28 with TRBJ2-7, with D tentatively TRBD1 (6 bases). Germline V lookup: CDR1 MDHEN, CDR2 SYDVKM. Trimming stripped 2 bases from V and 0 bases from J, with 11 bases between. The CDR3 covers 15 residues. The CDR3 DNA follows: TGTGCCAGCAGTTTACAGGGGCCCAGCTCCTACGAGCAGTACTTC. This gives the protein CASSLQGPSSYEQYF.

This chain joins TRBV5-4 and TRBJ2-5; D perhaps matches TRBD2 (5 bases). V lost 1 base and J lost 4, with 11 bases in between. The CDR3 is 14 residues long. Per the germline V gene, CDR1 is SGHNT and CDR2 is YYREEE (reference sequence). The CDR3 spells CASSLSLDRETQYF. As DNA, the CDR3 is TGTGCCAGCAGCTTGTCACTAGATCGAGAGACCCAGTACTTC.

The J gene is TRBJ2-5, the V gene TRBV24-1, with D tentatively TRBD1 (6 bases). The germline V and J ends were trimmed by 1 base and 4 bases, with 12 bases remaining between them. This CDR3 is built from 15 residues. Per the germline V gene, CDR1 is KGHDR and CDR2 is SFDVKD. In DNA, the CDR3 is TGTGCCACCAGTGATTTCATACAGGGTCGAGAGACCCAGTACTTC. Translation: CATSDFIQGRETQYF.

The chain recombines TRBV7-6 with TRBJ2-7; D is perhaps TRBD2 (6 bases). Per the germline V gene, CDR1 is SGHVS and CDR2 is FNYEAQ. Trimming removed 3 bases from V and 4 bases from J, with 16 bases in between. The CDR3 covers 15 residues. The CDR3 DNA sequence: TGTGCCAGCAGCTTGCGCGGGGACCGGAGGTACGAGCAGTACTTC. Encoded protein: CASSLRGDRRYEQYF.

V and J are TRBV5-4 and TRBJ1-4; 11 nucleotides line up with TRBD1. This CDR3 is 14 amino acids long. The germline CDR1 and CDR2 sequences are SGHNT and YYREEE (reference sequence). V lost 5 bases and J lost 6; bases outside the gene matches: 3. The CDR3 loop is CASRRDRGDEKLFF. The CDR3 nucleotides are TGTGCCAGCAGAAGGGACAGGGGGGATGAAAAACTGTTTTTT.

This clone was recorded only once. The CDR3 DNA reads as TGTGCCAGCAGCATAAAACTAGCGGGAGGGCCTGAGACCCAGTACTTC. Residues: CASSIKLAGGPETQYF. V gene TRBV11-2 combines with J gene TRBJ2-5, with 13 nucleotides matching TRBD2. With V trimmed by 5 bases and J by 5 bases, 8 bases remained unmatched. The CDR3 is 16 amino acids. The germline gives CDR1 SGHAT, CDR2 FQNNGV.

The chain links TRBV7-2 to TRBJ1-6; 7 bases map to TRBD1. The V and J ends lost 3 bases and 6 bases, in that order; junction bases with no gene match: 8. The CDR3 runs to 16 residues. From germline, CDR1 is SGHTA and CDR2 FQGNSA. CDR3 sequence: CASSFAPTGSNSPLHF. The CDR3, as DNA: TGTGCCAGCAGCTTTGCTCCGACAGGGAGTAATTCACCCCTCCACTTT.

The CDR3 bases are TGTGCCAGCAGCTTGGGACTGCTTAATTCACCCCTCCACTTT. Translating gives CASSLGLLNSPLHF. The chain couples TRBV5-5 to TRBJ1-6; D gene unclear. Trimming cost V 0 bases and J 6 bases, with 7 bases left between them. The CDR3 runs to 14 residues. Per germline, CDR1 SGHKS and CDR2 YYEKEE (reference sequence).

For this clone: The sample contains more than one DNA sequence encoding this CDR3. This chain links TRBV5-1 with TRBJ1-1; 7 bases line up with TRBD1. The J segment lost 2 bases and the V segment lost 4 bases, leaving 2 bases of the junction unmatched. CDR3 size: 13 residues. The germline CDR1 and CDR2 sequences are SGHRS and YFSETQ. This CDR3 reads CASSRDSNTEAFF. Written as DNA, the CDR3 is TGCGCCAGCAGCCGGGACAGCAACACTGAAGCTTTCTTT.

The CDR3 nucleotides are TGTGCCAGCAGCTTAGCACCAGGGCTGGATGGCTACACCTTC. Translated, it gives CASSLAPGLDGYTF. The V gene is TRBV7-9, the J gene TRBJ1-2, with a tentative D call TRBD1 (5 bases). Germline values: CDR1 SEHNR, CDR2 FQNEAQ (reference sequence). With 0 bases removed from V and 6 bases from J, the gap between germline ends came to 11 bases. The CDR3 loop spans 14 amino acids.

J is TRBJ2-5 and V is TRBV5-1; 11 nucleotides match TRBD2. CDR3 length: 16 amino acids. V gave up 1 base and J gave up 1 base; unmatched junction bases: 3. Germline V gives CDR1 SGHRS, CDR2 YFSETQ. The CDR3 loop reads CASSLTLAGAQETQYF. For the CDR3, the DNA is TGCGCCAGCAGCTTGACACTAGCGGGGGCCCAAGAGACCCAGTACTTC.

This clone was recorded a few times. This chain uses TRBV9 with TRBJ2-3, with no clear D. Trimming took 3 bases from V and 6 from J, leaving 14 bases between them. The CDR3 is 14 residues long. Germline-derived CDR1 and CDR2 are SGDLS and YYNGEE. The CDR3, as DNA: TGTGCCAGCAGCGAGTTGGGCCACGACGATACGCAGTATTTT. Its protein is CASSELGHDDTQYF. The full variable domain, rest sourced from reference TRBV9 and TRBJ2-3, is DSGVTQTPKHLITATGQRVTLRCSPRSGDLSVYWYQQSLDQGLQFLIQYYNGEERAKGNILERFSAQQFPDLHSELNLSSLELGDSALYFCASSELGHDDTQYFGPGTRLTVL.

Comments on this clone: Other nucleotide sequences from this sample produce the same CDR3. The genes are TRBV28 and TRBJ1-5; 8 bases fit TRBD1. Trimming took 4 bases from V and 2 from J; bases not matched to a gene: 4. This CDR3 region has 15 residues. Germline V gives CDR1 MDHEN, CDR2 SYDVKM. CDR3 sequence (DNA): TGTGCCAGCAGTTCAGGACAGGGAGGCAATCAGCCCCAGCATTTT. The encoded protein is CASSSGQGGNQPQHF.